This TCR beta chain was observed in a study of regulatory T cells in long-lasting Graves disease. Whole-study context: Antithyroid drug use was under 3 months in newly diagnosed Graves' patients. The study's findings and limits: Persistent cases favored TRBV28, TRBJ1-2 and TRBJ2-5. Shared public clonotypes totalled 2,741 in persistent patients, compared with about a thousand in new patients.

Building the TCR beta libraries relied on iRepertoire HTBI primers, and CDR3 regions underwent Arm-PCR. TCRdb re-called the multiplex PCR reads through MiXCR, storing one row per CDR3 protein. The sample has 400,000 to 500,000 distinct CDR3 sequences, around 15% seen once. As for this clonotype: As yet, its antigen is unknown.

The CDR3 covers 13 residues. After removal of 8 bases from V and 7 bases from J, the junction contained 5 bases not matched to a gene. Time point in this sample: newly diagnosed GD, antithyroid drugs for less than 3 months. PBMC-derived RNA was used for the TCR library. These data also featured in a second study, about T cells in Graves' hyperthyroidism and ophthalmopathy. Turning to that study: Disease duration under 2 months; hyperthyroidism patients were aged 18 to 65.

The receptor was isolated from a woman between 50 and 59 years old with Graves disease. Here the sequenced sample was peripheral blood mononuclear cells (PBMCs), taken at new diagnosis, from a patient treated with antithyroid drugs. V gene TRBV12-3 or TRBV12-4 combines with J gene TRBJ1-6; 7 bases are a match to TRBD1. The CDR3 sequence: CASARGGNSPLHF. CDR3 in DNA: TGTGCCAGCGCTAGAGGGGGCAATTCACCCCTCCACTTT.